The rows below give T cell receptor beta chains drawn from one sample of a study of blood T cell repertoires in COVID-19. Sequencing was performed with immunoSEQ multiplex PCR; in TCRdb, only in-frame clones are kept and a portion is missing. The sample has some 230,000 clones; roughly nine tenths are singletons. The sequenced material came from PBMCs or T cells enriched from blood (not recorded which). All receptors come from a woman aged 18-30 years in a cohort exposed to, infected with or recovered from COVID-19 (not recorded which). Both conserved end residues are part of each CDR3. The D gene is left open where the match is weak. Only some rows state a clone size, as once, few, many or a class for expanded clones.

cdr3_nt: TGTGCCAGCAGCCAACGTGGGGGGTCCCATGGCTACACCTTC
cdr3_aa: CASSQRGGSHGYTF
v_call: TRBV3-1/TRBV3-2
d_call: -
clone_size: -
j_call: TRBJ1-2

cdr3_nt: TGTGCCAGTAGGGACAGGGAGGCTGGCTACACCTTC
cdr3_aa: CASRDREAGYTF
v_call: TRBV19
d_call: TRBD1
clone_size: -
j_call: TRBJ1-2

cdr3_nt: TGTGCCAGCAGCCAGCGGGGGGGCGGTTACGAGCAGTACTTC
cdr3_aa: CASSQRGGGYEQYF
v_call: TRBV13
d_call: TRBD2
clone_size: -
j_call: TRBJ2-7

cdr3_nt: TGTGCCAGCAGCTTAGGGCCCATGGCCTCCTACGAGCAGTACTTC
cdr3_aa: CASSLGPMASYEQYF
v_call: TRBV11-2
d_call: -
clone_size: -
j_call: TRBJ2-7

cdr3_nt: TGTGCCAGCAGCCAAGGGGGAGGGGGAACAGATACGCAGTATTTT
cdr3_aa: CASSQGGGGTDTQYF
v_call: TRBV3-1/TRBV3-2
d_call: -
clone_size: -
j_call: TRBJ2-3

cdr3_nt: TGTGCCAGTAGACCCAGACAGAGAAACACTGAAGCTTTCTTT
cdr3_aa: CASRPRQRNTEAFF
v_call: TRBV19
d_call: -
clone_size: once
j_call: TRBJ1-1

cdr3_nt: TGTGCCAGCAGCCCATTCACCGGGGAGCTGTTTTTT
cdr3_aa: CASSPFTGELFF
v_call: TRBV11-2
d_call: -
clone_size: -
j_call: TRBJ2-2

cdr3_nt: TGTGCCAGCAGCTTTGGGACAGGAAGCAATGAAAAACTGTTTTTT
cdr3_aa: CASSFGTGSNEKLFF
v_call: TRBV11-2
d_call: TRBD1
clone_size: -
j_call: TRBJ1-4

cdr3_nt: TGTGCCAGCAGCGTAGTCCAGGGCGAGCAGTACTTC
cdr3_aa: CASSVVQGEQYF
v_call: TRBV9
d_call: -
clone_size: -
j_call: TRBJ2-7

cdr3_nt: TGCGCCAGCAGCCTGGGACTAGCGGGGTCGGGCACAGATACGCAGTATTTT
cdr3_aa: CASSLGLAGSGTDTQYF
v_call: TRBV5-1
d_call: TRBD2
clone_size: -
j_call: TRBJ2-3

cdr3_nt: TGTGCCAGCAGCAACAGGGCTCGAGGCTACACCTTC
cdr3_aa: CASSNRARGYTF
v_call: TRBV2
d_call: -
clone_size: -
j_call: TRBJ1-2

cdr3_nt: TGTGCCAGCAGTTACACCAACAGGGGGTTGGGCTATGGCTACACCTTC
cdr3_aa: CASSYTNRGLGYGYTF
v_call: TRBV6-5
d_call: TRBD1
clone_size: -
j_call: TRBJ1-2

cdr3_nt: TGTGCCAGCAGCACCCGGGACAAGCCTGGCTATGGCTACACCTTC
cdr3_aa: CASSTRDKPGYGYTF
v_call: TRBV5-4
d_call: -
clone_size: -
j_call: TRBJ1-2

cdr3_nt: TGTGCCAGTAGTGCAGGGACTGCAACTAATGAAAAACTGTTTTTT
cdr3_aa: CASSAGTATNEKLFF
v_call: TRBV19
d_call: -
clone_size: -
j_call: TRBJ1-4

cdr3_nt: TGTGCCACCAGTGATTGCGGCCCCGGACAGGCTAAAAGCTACGAGCAGTACTTC
cdr3_aa: CATSDCGPGQAKSYEQYF
v_call: TRBV24-1
d_call: TRBD1
clone_size: -
j_call: TRBJ2-7

cdr3_nt: TGTGCCAGCAAAGGGACTAGCGGGGAGACCCAGTACTTC
cdr3_aa: CASKGTSGETQYF
v_call: TRBV2
d_call: TRBD2
clone_size: few
j_call: TRBJ2-5